The T cell receptor (beta chain) described here comes from a study of yellow fever vaccine responses in identical twins. MiXCR was run by TCRdb on the RT-PCR reads, yielding one entry per CDR3 protein. Of more than 700 distinct CDR3 sequences in the sample, around 86% were seen once. Notes on the study in general: Reportedly, twins' vaccine T cell responses looked partly convergent and partly personalized.

The CDR3 covers 12 residues. Trimming cost V 8 bases and J 3 bases, with 8 bases left between them. Germline values: CDR1 ENHRY, CDR2 SYGVKD. Comment on this clonotype: Its antigen remains unidentified.

This TCR came from a female donor who received the yellow fever vaccine. The sequencing used T cells from blood (PBMCs), unsorted or a sorted subset (not recorded which), collected before or after yellow fever vaccination (not recorded which). The chain carries TRBV10-3 and TRBJ2-1; D possibly matches TRBD1 or TRBD2 (5 bases each). CDR3 bases: TGTGCCATCGGGGGAAACTACAATGAGCAGTTCTTC. Its translation is CAIGGNYNEQFF.